This TCR beta chain was sequenced for a study of cytomegalovirus exposure and HLA in healthy donors. Study-level points and caveats: Later, an analysis showed that TCR beta chains associated with HLA were more clonally expanded than others that were equally common. The availability of immune exposure information extended only to CMV serostatus. A few chains linked to CMV were shown in vitro to be specific for CMV antigens.

In regard to this clone: Its specificity is unknown.

Germline CDR1 SNHLY, CDR2 FYNNEI. Trimming shortened V by 7 bases and J by 7 bases, and 17 bases separated the two germline ends. This CDR3 contains 13 residues. Primers included in the PCR were 60 Vbeta and 13 Jbeta primers. Here immunoSEQ multiplex PCR was the method, and the copy in TCRdb shows in-frame clones only, minus some. The sample yields roughly 190,000 clones, 87% seen once. This receptor was taken from a man aged 30-40 years in good health and CMV-seronegative. This chain links TRBV2 with TRBJ2-7, with D possibly TRBD2 on 5 matching bases. The sample taken for sequencing was PBMCs. The CDR3 is CASKHNTEVEQYF. The CDR3, as DNA: TGTGCCAGCAAGCATAATACGGAGGTAGAGCAGTACTTC.